This TCR beta chain was found in a study of response to subunit inactivated influenza vaccine. Study-level points and caveats: It was suggested by the authors that few new T cells are recruited by each seasonal influenza vaccination.

As to this clonotype: Its target is unknown.

The CDR3 is 15 residues long. CDR1 LNHDA and CDR2 SQIVND come from the germline V gene (reference sequence). Between the trimmed V and J ends, which lost 10 bases and 2 bases, there was a span of 19 bases. TCRdb reprocessed the RT-PCR reads via MiXCR and lists one record per CDR3 protein. Among approximately 520,000 distinct CDR3 sequences, 25% were seen once, and the ten largest hold around 1.8%. The specimen was CD4+ T cells sorted from PBMCs, collected roughly 5 days after vaccination. The chain has TRBV19 and TRBJ2-3; D gene uncertain. The source of this sequence is a man aged 50 to 59 who received an inactivated influenza vaccine. Written as DNA, the CDR3 is TGTGCCACCTCGACCGCCTCCTATCCCACAGATACGCAGTATTTT. Translated: CATSTASYPTDTQYF.